This TCR beta chain comes out of a study of T-cell reconstitution after alpha-beta-depleted transplantation in children. V dropped 2 bases and J dropped 4; count of bases not matched to a gene: 8. The CDR3 is 16 residues long. CDR1 SQVTM and CDR2 ANQGSEA come from the germline V gene. Using unique molecular identifiers, the investigators prepared the TCRbeta library. TCRdb re-called the PCR reads with MiXCR, one entry per CDR3 protein. The data hold some 500,000 distinct CDR3 sequences, with 15% to 20% observed a single time. This TCR came from a human donor who donated a stem cell graft to a child with acute lymphoblastic leukemia. The sample consisted of PBMCs from the stem cell graft donor, taken from the stem cell graft. The chain uses TRBV29-1 and TRBJ2-2; 9 bases agree with TRBD2. The CDR3 region has the DNA TGCAGCGTTGAAATCCCAGGACTAGCGTCCACCGGGGAGCTGTTTTTT. It codes for CSVEIPGLASTGELFF.